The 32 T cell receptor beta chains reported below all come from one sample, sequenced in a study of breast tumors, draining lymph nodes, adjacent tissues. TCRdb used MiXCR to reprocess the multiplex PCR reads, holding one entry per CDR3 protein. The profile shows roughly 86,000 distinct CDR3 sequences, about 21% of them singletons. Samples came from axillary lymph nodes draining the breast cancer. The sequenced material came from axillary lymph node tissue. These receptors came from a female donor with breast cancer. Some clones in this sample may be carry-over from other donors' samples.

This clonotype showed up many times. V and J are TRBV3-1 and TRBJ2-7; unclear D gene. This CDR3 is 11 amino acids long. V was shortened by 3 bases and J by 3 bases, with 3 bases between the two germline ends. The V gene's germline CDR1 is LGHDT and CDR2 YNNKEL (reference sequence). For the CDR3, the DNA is TGTGCCAGCAGCCACTACTACGAGCAGTACTTC. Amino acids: CASSHYYEQYF.

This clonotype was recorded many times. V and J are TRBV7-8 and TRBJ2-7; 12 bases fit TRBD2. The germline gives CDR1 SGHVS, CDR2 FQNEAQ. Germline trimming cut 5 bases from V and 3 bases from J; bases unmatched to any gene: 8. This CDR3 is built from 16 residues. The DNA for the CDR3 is TGTGCCAGCAGCCCCCGACTAGCGGGAGATCTCTACGAGCAGTACTTC. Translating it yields CASSPRLAGDLYEQYF.

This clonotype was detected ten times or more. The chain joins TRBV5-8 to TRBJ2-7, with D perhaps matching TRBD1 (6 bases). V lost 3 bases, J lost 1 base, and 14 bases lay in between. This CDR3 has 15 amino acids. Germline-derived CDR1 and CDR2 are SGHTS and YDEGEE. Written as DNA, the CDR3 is TGTGCCAGCAGCTCTTGGGGGCGGAATTCCTACGAGCAGTACTTC. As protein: CASSSWGRNSYEQYF.

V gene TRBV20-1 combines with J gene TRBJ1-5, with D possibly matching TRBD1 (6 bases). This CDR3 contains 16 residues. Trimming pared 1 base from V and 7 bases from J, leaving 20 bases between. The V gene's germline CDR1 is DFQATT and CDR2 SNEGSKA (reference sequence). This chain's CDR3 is CSARVPRGGARQPQHF. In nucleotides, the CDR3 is TGCAGTGCTAGAGTTCCCCGGGGGGGGGCGAGGCAGCCCCAGCATTTT.

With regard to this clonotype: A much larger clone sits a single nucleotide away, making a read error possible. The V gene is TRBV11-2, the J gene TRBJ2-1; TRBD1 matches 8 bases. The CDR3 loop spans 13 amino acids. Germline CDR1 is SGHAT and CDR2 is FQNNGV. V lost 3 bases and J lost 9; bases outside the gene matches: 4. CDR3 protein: CASSFRDRSEQFF. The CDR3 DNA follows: TGTGCCAGCAGCTTCCGGGACAGGAGTGAGCAGTTCTTC.

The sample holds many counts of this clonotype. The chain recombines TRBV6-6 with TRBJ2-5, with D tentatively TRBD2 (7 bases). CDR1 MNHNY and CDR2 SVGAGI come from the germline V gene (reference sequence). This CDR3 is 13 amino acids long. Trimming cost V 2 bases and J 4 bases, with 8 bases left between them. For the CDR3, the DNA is TGTGCCAGCAGTTACGGGGGGGCAGAGACCCAGTACTTC. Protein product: CASSYGGAETQYF.

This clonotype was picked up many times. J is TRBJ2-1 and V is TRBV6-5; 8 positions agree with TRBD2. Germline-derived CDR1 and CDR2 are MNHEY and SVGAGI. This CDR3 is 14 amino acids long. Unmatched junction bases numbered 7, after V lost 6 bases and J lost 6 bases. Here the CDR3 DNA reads TGTGCCAGCAGGGGTAGCGGGATCCCCAATGAGCAGTTCTTC. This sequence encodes CASRGSGIPNEQFF.

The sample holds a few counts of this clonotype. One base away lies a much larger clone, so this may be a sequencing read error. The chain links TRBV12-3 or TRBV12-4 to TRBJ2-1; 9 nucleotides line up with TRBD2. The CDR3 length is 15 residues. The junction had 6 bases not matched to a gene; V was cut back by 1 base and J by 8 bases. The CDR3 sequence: CASSLGAGGPDEQFF. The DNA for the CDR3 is TGTGCCAGCAGTTTAGGGGCGGGAGGGCCGGATGAGCAGTTCTTC.

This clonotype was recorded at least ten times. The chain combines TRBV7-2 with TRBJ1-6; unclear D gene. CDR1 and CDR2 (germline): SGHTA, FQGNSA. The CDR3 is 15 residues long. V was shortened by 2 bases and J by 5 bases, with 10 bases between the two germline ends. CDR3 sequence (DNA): TGTGCCAGCAGCTTAAGAGGGTTCGATAATTCACCCCTCCACTTT. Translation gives CASSLRGFDNSPLHF.

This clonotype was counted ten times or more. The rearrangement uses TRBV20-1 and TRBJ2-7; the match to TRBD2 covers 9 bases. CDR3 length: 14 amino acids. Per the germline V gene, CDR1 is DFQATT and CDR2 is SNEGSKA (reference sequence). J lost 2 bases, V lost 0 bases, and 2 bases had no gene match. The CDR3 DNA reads TGCAGTGCTAGAGATGCGGGAGGGCCCTACGAGCAGTACTTC. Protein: CSARDAGGPYEQYF.

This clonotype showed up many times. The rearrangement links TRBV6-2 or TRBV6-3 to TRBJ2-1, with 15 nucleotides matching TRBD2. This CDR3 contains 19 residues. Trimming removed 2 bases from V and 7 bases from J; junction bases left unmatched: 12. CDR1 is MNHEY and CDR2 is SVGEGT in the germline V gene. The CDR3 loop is CASSYVGTSGRRMRNEQFF. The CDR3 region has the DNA TGTGCCAGCAGTTACGTTGGGACTAGCGGGAGGCGGATGAGGAATGAGCAGTTCTTC.

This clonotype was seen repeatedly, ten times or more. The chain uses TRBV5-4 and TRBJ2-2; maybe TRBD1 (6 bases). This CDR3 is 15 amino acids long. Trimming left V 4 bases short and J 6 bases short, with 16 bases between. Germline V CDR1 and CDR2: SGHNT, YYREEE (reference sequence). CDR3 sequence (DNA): TGTGCCAGCAGCAGAGGGCCAGGGGTATCCGGGGAGCTGTTTTTT. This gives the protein CASSRGPGVSGELFF.

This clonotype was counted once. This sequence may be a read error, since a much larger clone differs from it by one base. The CDR3 region is CASSLRTQGDGYTF. CDR3 DNA sequence: TGTGCCAGCAGCTTACGTACCCAGGGTGATGGCTACACCTTC. The chain is built from TRBV7-2 and TRBJ1-2, with a weak D call TRBD1 (5 bases). This CDR3 has 14 amino acids. V gave up 2 bases and J gave up 6 bases, with 13 bases separating them. The V gene's germline CDR1 is SGHTA and CDR2 FQGNSA. The full variable domain, its missing parts supplied by reference TRBV7-2 and TRBJ1-2, is GAGVSQSPSNKVTEKGKDVELRCDPISGHTALYWYRQSLGQGLEFLIYFQGNSAPDKSGLPSDRFSAERTGGSVSTLTIQRTQQEDSAVYLCASSLRTQGDGYTFGSGTRLTVV.

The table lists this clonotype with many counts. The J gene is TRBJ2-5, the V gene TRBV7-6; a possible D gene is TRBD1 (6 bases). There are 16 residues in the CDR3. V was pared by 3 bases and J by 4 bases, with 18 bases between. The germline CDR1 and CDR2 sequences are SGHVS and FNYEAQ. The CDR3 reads CASSLTGDIRGETQYF. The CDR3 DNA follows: TGTGCCAGCAGCTTGACCGGGGACATCCGGGGAGAGACCCAGTACTTC. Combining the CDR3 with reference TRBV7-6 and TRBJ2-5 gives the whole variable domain GAGVSQSPRYKVTKRGQDVALRCDPISGHVSLYWYRQALGQGPEFLTYFNYEAQQDKSGLPNDRFSAERPEGSISTLTIQRTEQRDSAMYRCASSLTGDIRGETQYFGPGTRLLVL.

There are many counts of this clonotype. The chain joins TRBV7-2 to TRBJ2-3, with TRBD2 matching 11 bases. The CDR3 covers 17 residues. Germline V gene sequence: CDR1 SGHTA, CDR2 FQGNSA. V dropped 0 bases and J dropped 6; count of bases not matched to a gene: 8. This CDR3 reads CASSLARLAGYGDTQYF. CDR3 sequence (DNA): TGTGCCAGCAGCTTAGCCCGACTAGCGGGGTATGGGGATACGCAGTATTTT. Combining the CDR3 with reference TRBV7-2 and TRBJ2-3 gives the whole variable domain GAGVSQSPSNKVTEKGKDVELRCDPISGHTALYWYRQSLGQGLEFLIYFQGNSAPDKSGLPSDRFSAERTGGSVSTLTIQRTQQEDSAVYLCASSLARLAGYGDTQYFGPGTRLTVL.

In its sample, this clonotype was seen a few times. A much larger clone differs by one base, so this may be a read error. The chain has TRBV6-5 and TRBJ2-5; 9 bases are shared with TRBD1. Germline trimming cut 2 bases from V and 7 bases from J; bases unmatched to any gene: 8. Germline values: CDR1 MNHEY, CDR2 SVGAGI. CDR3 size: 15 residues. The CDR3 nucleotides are TGTGCCAGCAGTTACAACAGGGGGCTGAGGGGGACCCAGTACTTC. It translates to CASSYNRGLRGTQYF.

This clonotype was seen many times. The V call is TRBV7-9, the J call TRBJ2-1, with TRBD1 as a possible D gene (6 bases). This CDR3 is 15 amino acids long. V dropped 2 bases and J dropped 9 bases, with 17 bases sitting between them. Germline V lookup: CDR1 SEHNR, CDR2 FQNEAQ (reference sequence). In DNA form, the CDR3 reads TGTGCCAGCAGCTTAATGACAGGCATGAAGGCTGAGCAGTTCTTC. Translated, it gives CASSLMTGMKAEQFF.

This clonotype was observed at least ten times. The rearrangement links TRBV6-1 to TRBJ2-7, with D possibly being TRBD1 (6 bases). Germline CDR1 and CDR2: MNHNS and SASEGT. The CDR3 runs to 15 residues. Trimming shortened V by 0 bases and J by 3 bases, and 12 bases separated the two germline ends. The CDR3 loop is CASSEAGGKGYEQYF. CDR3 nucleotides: TGTGCCAGCAGTGAAGCAGGGGGAAAGGGCTACGAGCAGTACTTC.

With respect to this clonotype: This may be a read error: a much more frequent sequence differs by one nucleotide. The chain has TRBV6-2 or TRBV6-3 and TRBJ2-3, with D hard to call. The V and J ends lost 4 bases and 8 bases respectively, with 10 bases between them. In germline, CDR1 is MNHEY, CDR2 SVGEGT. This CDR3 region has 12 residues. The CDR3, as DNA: TGTGCCAGCAGTTGCTCTGGCGGTACGCAGTATTTT. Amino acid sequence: CASSCSGGTQYF.

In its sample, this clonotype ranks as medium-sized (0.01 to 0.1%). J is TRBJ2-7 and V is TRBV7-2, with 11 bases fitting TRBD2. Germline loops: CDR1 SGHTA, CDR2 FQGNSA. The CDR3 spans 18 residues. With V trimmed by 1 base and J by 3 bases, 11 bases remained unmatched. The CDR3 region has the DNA TGTGCCAGCAGCTTAGGTACTAGCGGGAGACGGTTGGGCTACGAGCAGTACTTC. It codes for CASSLGTSGRRLGYEQYF.

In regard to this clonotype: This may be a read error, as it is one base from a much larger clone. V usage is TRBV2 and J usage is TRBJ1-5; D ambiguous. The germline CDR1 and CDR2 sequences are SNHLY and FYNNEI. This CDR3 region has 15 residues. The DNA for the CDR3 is TGTGCCAGCAGTGAGAACCCCTCGGGCAATCGGCCCCAGCATTTT. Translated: CASSENPSGNRPQHF.

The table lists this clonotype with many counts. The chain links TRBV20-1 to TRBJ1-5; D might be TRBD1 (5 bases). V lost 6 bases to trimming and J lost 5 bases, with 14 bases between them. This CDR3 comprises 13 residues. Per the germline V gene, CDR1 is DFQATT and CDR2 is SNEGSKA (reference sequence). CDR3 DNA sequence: TGCAGTGCGAGGGGTCGGGGGGATCAGCCCCAGCATTTT. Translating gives CSARGRGDQPQHF.

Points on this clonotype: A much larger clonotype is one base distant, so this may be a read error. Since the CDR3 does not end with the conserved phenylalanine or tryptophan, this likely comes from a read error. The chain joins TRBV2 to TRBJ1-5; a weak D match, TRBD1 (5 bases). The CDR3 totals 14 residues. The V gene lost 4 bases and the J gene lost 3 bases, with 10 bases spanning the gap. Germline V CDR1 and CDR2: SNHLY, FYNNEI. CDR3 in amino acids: CASSGQSLNQPQHS. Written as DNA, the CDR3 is TGTGCCAGCAGTGGACAGTCCCTCAATCAGCCCCAGCATTCT.

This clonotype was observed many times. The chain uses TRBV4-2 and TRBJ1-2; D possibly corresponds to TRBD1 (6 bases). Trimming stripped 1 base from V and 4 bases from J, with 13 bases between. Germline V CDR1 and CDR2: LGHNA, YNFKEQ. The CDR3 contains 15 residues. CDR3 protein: CASSQGLGGLYGYTF. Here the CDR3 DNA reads TGTGCCAGCAGCCAAGGCTTGGGGGGCCTCTATGGCTACACCTTC.

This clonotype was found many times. This chain's CDR3 is CSARPGREVSYEQYF. Written as DNA, the CDR3 is TGCAGTGCTAGGCCGGGGCGGGAGGTCTCCTACGAGCAGTACTTC. The genes are TRBV20-1 and TRBJ2-7; 8 positions agree with TRBD2. After removal of 3 bases from V and 0 bases from J, the junction contained 7 bases not matched to a gene. CDR1 and CDR2 (germline): DFQATT, SNEGSKA (reference sequence). The CDR3 has 15 amino acids.

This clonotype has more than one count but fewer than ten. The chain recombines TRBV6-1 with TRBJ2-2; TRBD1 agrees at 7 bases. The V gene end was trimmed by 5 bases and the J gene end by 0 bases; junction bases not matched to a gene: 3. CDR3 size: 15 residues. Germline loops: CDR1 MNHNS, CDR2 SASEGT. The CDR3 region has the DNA TGTGCCAGCAGTCCCACAGGGGCGAACACCGGGGAGCTGTTTTTT. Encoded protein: CASSPTGANTGELFF.

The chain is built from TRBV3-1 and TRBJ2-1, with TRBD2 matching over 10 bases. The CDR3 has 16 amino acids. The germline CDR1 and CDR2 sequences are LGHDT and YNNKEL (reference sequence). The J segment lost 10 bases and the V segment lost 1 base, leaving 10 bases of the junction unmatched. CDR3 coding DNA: TGTGCCAGCAGCCAAGTAAGCGGGAGGGTTTTGGGGGAGCAGTTCTTC. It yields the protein CASSQVSGRVLGEQFF.

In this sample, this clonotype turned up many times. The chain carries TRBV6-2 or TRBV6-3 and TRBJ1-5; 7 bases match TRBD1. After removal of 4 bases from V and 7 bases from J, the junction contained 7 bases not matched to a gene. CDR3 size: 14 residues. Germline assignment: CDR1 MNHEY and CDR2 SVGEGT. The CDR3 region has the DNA TGTGCCAGCAGTTTACAGGGGTTCAGGCAGCCCCAGCATTTT. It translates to CASSLQGFRQPQHF.

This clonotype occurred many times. CDR3 nucleotide sequence: TGTGCTAGTGGTTCACGGACAGATCAGCCCCAGCATTTT. Translation gives CASGSRTDQPQHF. V usage is TRBV12-5 and J usage is TRBJ1-5; D is perhaps TRBD1 (6 bases). The CDR3 consists of 13 residues. V was shortened by 4 bases and J by 5 bases, with 9 bases between the two germline ends. Germline-derived CDR1 and CDR2 are LGHNT and FRNRAP.

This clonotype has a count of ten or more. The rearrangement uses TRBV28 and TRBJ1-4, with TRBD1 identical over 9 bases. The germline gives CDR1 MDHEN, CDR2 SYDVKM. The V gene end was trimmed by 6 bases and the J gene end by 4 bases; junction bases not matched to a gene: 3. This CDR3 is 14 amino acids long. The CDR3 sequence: CASSLGQGNEKLFF. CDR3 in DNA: TGTGCCAGCAGCTTGGGACAGGGTAATGAAAAACTGTTTTTT.

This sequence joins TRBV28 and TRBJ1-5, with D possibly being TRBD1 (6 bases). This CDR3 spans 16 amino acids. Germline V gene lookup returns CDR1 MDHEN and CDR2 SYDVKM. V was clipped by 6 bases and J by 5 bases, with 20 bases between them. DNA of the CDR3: TGTGCCAGCAGCCCCCGGGGTTGGGGGCCTTATCAGCCCCAGCATTTT. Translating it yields CASSPRGWGPYQPQHF. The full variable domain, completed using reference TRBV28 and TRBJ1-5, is DVKVTQSSRYLVKRTGEKVFLECVQDMDHENMFWYRQDPGLGLRLIYFSYDVKMKEKGDIPEGYSVSREKKERFSLILESASTNQTSMYLCASSPRGWGPYQPQHFGDGTRLSIL.

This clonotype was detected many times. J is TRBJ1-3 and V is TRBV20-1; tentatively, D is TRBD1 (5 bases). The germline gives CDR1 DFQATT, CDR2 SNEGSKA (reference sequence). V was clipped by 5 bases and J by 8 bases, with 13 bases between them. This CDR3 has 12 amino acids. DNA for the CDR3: TGCAGTGCTCCTACACGAGGGGACACCATATATTTT. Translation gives CSAPTRGDTIYF.